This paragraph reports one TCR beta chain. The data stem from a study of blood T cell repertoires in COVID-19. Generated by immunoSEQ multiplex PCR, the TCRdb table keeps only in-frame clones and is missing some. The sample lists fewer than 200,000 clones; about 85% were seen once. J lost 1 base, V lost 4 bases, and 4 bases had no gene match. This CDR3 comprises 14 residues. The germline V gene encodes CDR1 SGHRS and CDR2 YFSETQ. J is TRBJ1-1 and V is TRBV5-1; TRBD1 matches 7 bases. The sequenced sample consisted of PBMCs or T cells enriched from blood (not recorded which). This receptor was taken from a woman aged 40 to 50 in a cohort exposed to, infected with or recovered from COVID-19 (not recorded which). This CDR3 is CASSPGQANTEAFF. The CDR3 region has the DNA TGCGCCAGCAGCCCAGGACAGGCGAACACTGAAGCTTTCTTT.